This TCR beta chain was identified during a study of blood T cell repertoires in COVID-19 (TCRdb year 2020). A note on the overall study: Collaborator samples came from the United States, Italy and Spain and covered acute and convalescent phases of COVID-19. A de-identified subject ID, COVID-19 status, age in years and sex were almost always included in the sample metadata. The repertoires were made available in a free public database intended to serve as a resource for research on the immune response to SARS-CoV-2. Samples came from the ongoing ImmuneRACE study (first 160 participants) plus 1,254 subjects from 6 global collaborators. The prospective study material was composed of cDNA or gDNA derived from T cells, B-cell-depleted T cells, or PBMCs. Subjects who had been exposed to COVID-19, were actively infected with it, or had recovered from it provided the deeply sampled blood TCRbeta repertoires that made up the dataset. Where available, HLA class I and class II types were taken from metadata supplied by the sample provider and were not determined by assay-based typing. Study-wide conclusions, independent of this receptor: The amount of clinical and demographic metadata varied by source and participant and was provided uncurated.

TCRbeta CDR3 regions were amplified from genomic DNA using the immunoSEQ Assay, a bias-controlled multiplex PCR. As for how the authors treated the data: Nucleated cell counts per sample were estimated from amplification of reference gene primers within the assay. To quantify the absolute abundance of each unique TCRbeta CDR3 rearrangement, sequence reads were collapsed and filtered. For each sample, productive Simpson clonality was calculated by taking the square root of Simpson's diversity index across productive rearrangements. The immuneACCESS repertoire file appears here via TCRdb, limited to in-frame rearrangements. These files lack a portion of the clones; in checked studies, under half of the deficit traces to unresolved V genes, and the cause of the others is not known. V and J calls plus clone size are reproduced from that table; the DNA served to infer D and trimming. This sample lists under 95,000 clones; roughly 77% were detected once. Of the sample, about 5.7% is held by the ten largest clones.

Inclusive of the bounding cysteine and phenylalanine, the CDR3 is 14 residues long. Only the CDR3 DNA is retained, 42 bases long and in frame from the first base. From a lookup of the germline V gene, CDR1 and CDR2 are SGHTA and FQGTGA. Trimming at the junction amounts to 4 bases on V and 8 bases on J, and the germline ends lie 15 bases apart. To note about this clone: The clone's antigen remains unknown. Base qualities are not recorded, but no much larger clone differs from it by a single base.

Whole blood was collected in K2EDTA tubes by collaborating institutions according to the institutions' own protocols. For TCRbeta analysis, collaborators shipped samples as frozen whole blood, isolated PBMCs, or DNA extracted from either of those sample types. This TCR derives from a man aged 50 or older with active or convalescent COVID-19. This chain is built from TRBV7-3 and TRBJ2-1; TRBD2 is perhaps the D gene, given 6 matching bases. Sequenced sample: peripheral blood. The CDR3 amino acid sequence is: CASSSLPSVDEQFF. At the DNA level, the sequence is TGTGCCAGCAGCTCCCTCCCTAGCGTCGATGAGCAGTTCTTC.